Below are 32 T cell receptor beta chains sequenced from a single sample in a study of T cells after yellow fever vaccination. Each CDR3 protein is one row after TCRdb ran MiXCR on the 5' RACE reads. The sample carries hundreds of thousands of distinct CDR3 sequences, over 9% recorded once. The sample consisted of PBMCs, taken on the day of the yellow fever booster vaccination. All receptors derive from a young man who received the YFV17D yellow fever vaccine.

This clonotype was counted between two and nine times. The chain is built from TRBV25-1 and TRBJ2-1; D is possibly TRBD2 (6 bases). Germline V gives CDR1 MGHDK, CDR2 SYGVNS. The CDR3 contains 15 residues. V was trimmed by 6 bases and J by 6 bases, leaving 18 bases between them. The CDR3 region is CASRKTSSVGNEQFF. CDR3 nucleotide sequence: TGTGCCAGCAGGAAGACTAGTAGCGTAGGCAATGAGCAGTTCTTC.

This clonotype was detected a few times. The chain joins TRBV5-1 to TRBJ2-5; perhaps TRBD2 as D (5 bases). The V and J ends lost 2 bases and 5 bases respectively, with 10 bases between them. Per the germline V gene, CDR1 is SGHRS and CDR2 is YFSETQ. The CDR3 extends over 13 amino acids. The CDR3 region has the DNA TGCGCCAGCAGCTTTGAGGGAGCGGAGACCCAGTACTTC. Amino acids: CASSFEGAETQYF.

This clonotype was seen many times. The CDR3 is CSVPGVATDTQYF. DNA for the CDR3: TGCAGCGTACCTGGGGTCGCCACAGATACGCAGTATTTT. The chain employs TRBV29-1 and TRBJ2-3; unclear D gene. CDR1 is SQVTM and CDR2 is ANQGSEA in the germline V gene. V lost 6 bases, J lost 2 bases, and 12 bases lay in between. This CDR3 comprises 13 residues.

This chain joins TRBV5-1 and TRBJ1-1; TRBD1 is a possible D gene (6 bases). This CDR3 region has 15 residues. Trimming stripped 2 bases from V and 1 base from J, with 12 bases between. Germline V gene sequence: CDR1 SGHRS, CDR2 YFSETQ. The DNA of the CDR3 is TGCGCCAGCAGCTTTAGGGCAGGGGAGAACACTGAAGCTTTCTTT. It yields the protein CASSFRAGENTEAFF.

This sequence joins TRBV7-8 and TRBJ2-4; D unresolved. V was clipped by 4 bases and J by 0 bases, with 7 bases between them. This CDR3 is 14 amino acids long. Germline CDR1 reads SGHVS; CDR2 reads FQNEAQ. CDR3: CASSSYLAKNIQYF. As DNA, the CDR3 is TGTGCCAGCAGCTCTTATTTAGCCAAAAACATTCAGTACTTC.

This clonotype has just a few counts. The V call is TRBV24-1, the J call TRBJ2-1; TRBD2 is a possible D gene (5 bases). Germline V gives CDR1 KGHDR, CDR2 SFDVKD. Trimming shortened V by 3 bases and J by 7 bases, and 15 bases separated the two germline ends. The CDR3 length is 15 residues. DNA for the CDR3: TGTGCCACCAGTGATATCTCGGACTCTTTGAATGAGCAGTTCTTC. It is translated as CATSDISDSLNEQFF.

This clonotype showed up just a few times. The gene calls are TRBV14 and TRBJ2-5; D gene ambiguous. This CDR3 has 14 residues. Germline V gene data show CDR1 as SGHDN and CDR2 as FVKESK. Trimming pared 4 bases from V and 2 bases from J, leaving 11 bases between. This CDR3 is CASSPSFHQETQYF. CDR3 sequence (DNA): TGTGCCAGCAGCCCAAGTTTTCATCAAGAGACCCAGTACTTC. Filled out from reference TRBV14 and TRBJ2-5, the complete variable domain reads EAGVTQFPSHSVIEKGQTVTLRCDPISGHDNLYWYRRVMGKEIKFLLHFVKESKQDESGMPNNRFLAERTGGTYSTLKVQPAELEDSGVYFCASSPSFHQETQYFGPGTRLLVL.

This clonotype has more than one count but fewer than ten. V is TRBV7-9 and J is TRBJ1-6; possibly TRBD1 for D (6 bases). Germline CDR1 SEHNR, CDR2 FQNEAQ (reference sequence). The CDR3 is 12 residues long. V lost 1 base, J lost 11 bases, and 6 bases lay in between. The CDR3 nucleotides are TGTGCCAGCAGCTTAGAGGGGGCACCCCTCCACTTT. Protein product: CASSLEGAPLHF.

The J gene is TRBJ2-5, the V gene TRBV10-3; no firm D call. Germline assignment: CDR1 ENHRY and CDR2 SYGVKD. The germline V and J ends were trimmed by 6 bases and 3 bases, with 11 bases remaining between them. CDR3 length: 13 amino acids. The chain's CDR3 is CAISRAKEETQYF. The CDR3 DNA reads as TGTGCCATCAGCCGAGCTAAGGAAGAGACCCAGTACTTC.

J is TRBJ1-1 and V is TRBV25-1; D is uncertain. V was clipped by 3 bases and J by 7 bases, with 21 bases between them. This CDR3 region has 16 residues. Germline CDR1 MGHDK, CDR2 SYGVNS. CDR3 sequence (DNA): TGTGCCAGCAGTGAGAATCGGGGAGGAAGGGTAGATGAAGCTTTCTTT. It encodes CASSENRGGRVDEAFF.

This chain links TRBV10-3 with TRBJ2-1, with no clear D. The CDR3 has 16 residues. Germline V gene lookup returns CDR1 ENHRY and CDR2 SYGVKD. V lost 0 bases to trimming and J lost 0 bases, with 9 bases between them. The CDR3 reads CAISESGSISYNEQFF. The CDR3 DNA reads TGTGCCATCAGTGAGTCGGGCTCGATCTCCTACAATGAGCAGTTCTTC.

The J gene is TRBJ2-2, the V gene TRBV6-1, with D perhaps matching TRBD2 (6 bases). Germline V CDR1 and CDR2: MNHNS, SASEGT. With 6 bases removed from V and 8 bases from J, the gap between germline ends came to 22 bases. The CDR3 is made up of 16 amino acids. The CDR3 bases are TGTGCCAGCAGACTCCACGGCGGTAGCGGAGGAGGGGAGCTGTTTTTT. Protein product: CASRLHGGSGGGELFF.

The chain couples TRBV7-9 to TRBJ2-3, with TRBD1 as a possible D gene (5 bases). The CDR3 contains 13 residues. V was shortened by 5 bases and J by 6 bases, with 12 bases between the two germline ends. The germline V gene has CDR1 SEHNR and CDR2 FQNEAQ (reference sequence). The CDR3 reads CASSVTEADTQYF. CDR3 DNA sequence: TGTGCCAGCAGCGTGACAGAAGCCGATACGCAGTATTTT.

This clonotype has ten or more counts. V gene TRBV28 combines with J gene TRBJ2-7; D is unresolved. Trimming stripped 4 bases from V and 3 bases from J, with 19 bases between. Looked up from germline, CDR1 is MDHEN and CDR2 is SYDVKM. The CDR3 has 16 amino acids. The CDR3 sequence: CASSYSYRHRGYEQYF. In DNA, the CDR3 is TGTGCCAGCAGTTATTCTTACAGACACAGAGGCTACGAGCAGTACTTC.

There are a few counts of this clonotype. V is TRBV5-4 and J is TRBJ2-3; 9 nucleotides align to TRBD2. Germline-derived CDR1 and CDR2 are SGHNT and YYREEE (reference sequence). This CDR3 is 18 amino acids long. Trimming took 1 base from V and 1 from J; bases not matched to a gene: 10. The CDR3 spells CASSLMAGGPLGTDTQYF. In DNA form, the CDR3 reads TGTGCCAGCAGCTTGATGGCGGGAGGGCCTCTGGGCACAGATACGCAGTATTTT. The entire variable domain, with the rest obtained from reference TRBV5-4 and TRBJ2-3, is as follows: ETGVTQSPTHLIKTRGQQVTLRCSSQSGHNTVSWYQQALGQGPQFIFQYYREEENGRGNFPPRFSGLQFPNYSSELNVNALELDDSALYLCASSLMAGGPLGTDTQYFGPGTRLTVL.

The V gene is TRBV20-1, the J gene TRBJ2-7, with TRBD2 matching over 12 bases. Trimming took 3 bases from V and 3 from J; bases not matched to a gene: 3. This CDR3 spans 14 amino acids. The germline gives CDR1 DFQATT, CDR2 SNEGSKA (reference sequence). CDR3 region: CSARRLAGDYEQYF. The CDR3 DNA reads TGCAGTGCTAGGAGACTAGCGGGAGACTACGAGCAGTACTTC.

This sequence joins TRBV11-2 and TRBJ2-3; 14 bases match TRBD2. The germline V gene has CDR1 SGHAT and CDR2 FQNNGV. V shed 3 bases and J 4 bases; nucleotides not matched to a gene: 12. The length of the CDR3 is 19 residues. The CDR3 reads CASSFGGTSGSTFADTQYF. The CDR3 bases are TGTGCCAGCAGCTTCGGGGGGACTAGCGGGAGTACCTTTGCAGATACGCAGTATTTT.

This clonotype was detected only a few times. The chain combines TRBV12-5 with TRBJ2-2, with 11 bases identical to TRBD1. Germline loops: CDR1 LGHNT, CDR2 FRNRAP. The CDR3 loop spans 16 amino acids. The V segment lost 6 bases and the J segment 3 bases; nucleotides outside the gene matches: 6. The chain's CDR3 is CASGRGQGADTGELFF. The CDR3 DNA reads as TGTGCTAGTGGCCGTGGACAGGGGGCAGACACCGGGGAGCTGTTTTTT.

This clonotype was detected only a few times. The chain employs TRBV6-5 and TRBJ1-3; perhaps TRBD1 as D (5 bases). In germline, CDR1 is MNHEY, CDR2 SVGAGI. This CDR3 is 12 amino acids long. V dropped 8 bases and J dropped 5 bases, with 10 bases sitting between them. DNA of the CDR3: TGTGCCAGCGGGGGTGCGAGAAACACCATATATTTT. This encodes CASGGARNTIYF.

There are a few counts of this clonotype. J is TRBJ2-5 and V is TRBV5-1, with D perhaps TRBD2 (6 bases). Per germline, CDR1 SGHRS and CDR2 YFSETQ. This CDR3 spans 17 amino acids. Trimming took 3 bases from V and 0 from J, leaving 18 bases between them. CDR3 residues: CASSSGTAPVYQETQYF. The CDR3, as DNA: TGCGCCAGCAGCTCAGGGACTGCTCCTGTGTACCAAGAGACCCAGTACTTC.

This clonotype has only a few counts. The chain recombines TRBV7-2 with TRBJ2-3; TRBD2 aligns across 9 bases. The CDR3 runs to 14 residues. The junction had 4 bases not matched to a gene; V was cut back by 5 bases and J by 4 bases. Germline CDR1 SGHTA, CDR2 FQGNSA. The CDR3 region is CASSVSGSADTQYF. The CDR3 DNA reads as TGTGCCAGCAGCGTTAGCGGGAGTGCAGATACGCAGTATTTT.

In DNA, the CDR3 is TGTGCCAGCAGTTTAGGTGGGATTCAGCTGTTTTTT. Protein product: CASSLGGIQLFF. V and J are TRBV12-3 or TRBV12-4 and TRBJ2-2; D gene unclear. The CDR3 is made up of 12 amino acids. V lost 1 base, J lost 12 bases, and 9 bases lay in between.

The chain combines TRBV5-6 with TRBJ2-1, with 8 nucleotides matching TRBD1. This CDR3 is built from 14 residues. Germline V gene lookup returns CDR1 SGHDT and CDR2 YYEEEE. V shed 4 bases, J shed 9 bases, and the junction held 9 bases outside the gene matches. The CDR3 protein is CASSLGQGLGEQFF. CDR3 sequence (DNA): TGTGCCAGCAGCCTCGGACAGGGCTTAGGTGAGCAGTTCTTC.

This clonotype has only a few counts. This CDR3 reads CASSPTGLMSYNEQFF. The DNA for the CDR3 is TGCGCCAGCAGCCCCACGGGACTTATGTCCTACAATGAGCAGTTCTTC. The chain is built from TRBV4-3 and TRBJ2-1; D perhaps matches TRBD2 (6 bases). The V gene lost 4 bases and the J gene lost 1 base, with 14 bases spanning the gap. The CDR3 consists of 16 residues. The V gene's germline CDR1 is LGHNA and CDR2 YSLEER.

This chain uses TRBV27 with TRBJ1-5; a possible D gene is TRBD1 (5 bases). Trimming pared 11 bases from V and 6 bases from J, leaving 14 bases between. This CDR3 region has 12 residues. Germline CDR1 and CDR2: MNHEY and SMNVEV (reference sequence). CDR3 sequence reads: CAVGVGVQPQHF. The CDR3 DNA reads as TGTGCCGTAGGGGTTGGGGTTCAGCCCCAGCATTTT.

This clonotype was seen a few times. This chain joins TRBV6-1 and TRBJ2-3, with unresolved D. Trimming pared 6 bases from V and 0 bases from J, leaving 10 bases between. This CDR3 spans 14 amino acids. Looked up from germline, CDR1 is MNHNS and CDR2 is SASEGT. The CDR3 bases are TGTGCCAGCAGGCCCTTCCGAAGCACAGATACGCAGTATTTT. It codes for CASRPFRSTDTQYF.

This clonotype was recorded a few times. The chain is built from TRBV5-1 and TRBJ1-1, with TRBD1 matching over 7 bases. CDR1 SGHRS and CDR2 YFSETQ come from the germline V gene. The CDR3 contains 14 residues. V was pared by 3 bases and J by 8 bases, with 10 bases of the junction left unmatched. As DNA, the CDR3 is TGCGCCAGCAGCTACGGGACAGCAATTGAGGAAGCTTTCTTT. It is translated as CASSYGTAIEEAFF.

This chain uses TRBV15 with TRBJ2-1; D remains unclear. Germline V CDR1 and CDR2: LNHNV, YYDKDF (reference sequence). Trimming removed 5 bases from V and 0 bases from J, with 11 bases in between. CDR3 length: 15 amino acids. The CDR3 region is CATSQQPTSYNEQFF. The DNA for the CDR3 is TGTGCCACCAGCCAGCAGCCGACCTCCTACAATGAGCAGTTCTTC.

This clonotype was seen more than once but under ten times. The CDR3 region is CASRKDAGEQYF. CDR3 coding DNA: TGTGCCAGTCGAAAGGACGCTGGAGAGCAGTACTTC. The chain has TRBV12-3 or TRBV12-4 and TRBJ2-7; D remains ambiguous. Trimming took off 9 bases at V and 7 bases at J, with 16 bases between the two ends. CDR3 length: 12 residues.

This clonotype was found a few times. This chain links TRBV5-5 with TRBJ2-5; no reliable D call. V dropped 7 bases and J dropped 1 base, with 11 bases sitting between them. This CDR3 is 13 amino acids long. CDR1 SGHKS and CDR2 YYEKEE come from the germline V gene (reference sequence). In DNA, the CDR3 is TGTGCCAGCTACTTGGGGATCCAAGAGACCCAGTACTTC. Its protein product is CASYLGIQETQYF.

This clonotype was counted between two and nine times. The chain recombines TRBV9 with TRBJ1-2; 7 bases are a match to TRBD1. V lost 4 bases and J lost 0; bases outside the gene matches: 6. The length of the CDR3 is 15 residues. The germline V gene encodes CDR1 SGDLS and CDR2 YYNGEE. As DNA, the CDR3 is TGTGCCAGCAGCTTTACAGACAGGGCTAACTATGGCTACACCTTC. It yields the protein CASSFTDRANYGYTF.

The chain carries TRBV28 and TRBJ2-1, with 8 nucleotides matching TRBD2. Germline assignment: CDR1 MDHEN and CDR2 SYDVKM. The trim removed 8 bases at V and 9 bases at J, leaving 18 bases unmatched. This CDR3 is built from 16 residues. DNA of the CDR3: TGTGCCAGCCCCCCCACGGGGACTAGGTTTTCGGGTGAGCAGTTCTTC. Translated: CASPPTGTRFSGEQFF. The whole variable domain, remainder taken from reference TRBV28 and TRBJ2-1, is DVKVTQSSRYLVKRTGEKVFLECVQDMDHENMFWYRQDPGLGLRLIYFSYDVKMKEKGDIPEGYSVSREKKERFSLILESASTNQTSMYLCASPPTGTRFSGEQFFGPGTRLTVL.